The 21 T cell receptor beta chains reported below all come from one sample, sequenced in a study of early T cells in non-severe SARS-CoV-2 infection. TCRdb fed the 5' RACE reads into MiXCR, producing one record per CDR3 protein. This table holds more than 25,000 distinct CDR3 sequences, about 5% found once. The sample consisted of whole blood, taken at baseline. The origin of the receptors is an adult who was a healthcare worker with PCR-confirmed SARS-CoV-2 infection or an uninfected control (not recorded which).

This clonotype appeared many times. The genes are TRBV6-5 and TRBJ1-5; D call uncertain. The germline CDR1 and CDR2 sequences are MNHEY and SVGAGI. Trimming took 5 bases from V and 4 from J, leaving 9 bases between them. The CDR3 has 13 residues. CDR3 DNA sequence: TGTGCCAGCAGTACAGTTCGTAATCAGCCCCAGCATTTT. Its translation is CASSTVRNQPQHF.

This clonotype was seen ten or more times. The CDR3 DNA reads TGTGCCAGCGGCCGACAGTTATCTAGCACAGATACGCAGTATTTT. As protein: CASGRQLSSTDTQYF. V gene TRBV28 combines with J gene TRBJ2-3; TRBD1 might be the D (5 bases). Trimming left V 8 bases short and J 0 bases short, with 15 bases between. The CDR3 runs 15 residues. CDR1 and CDR2 (germline): MDHEN, SYDVKM.

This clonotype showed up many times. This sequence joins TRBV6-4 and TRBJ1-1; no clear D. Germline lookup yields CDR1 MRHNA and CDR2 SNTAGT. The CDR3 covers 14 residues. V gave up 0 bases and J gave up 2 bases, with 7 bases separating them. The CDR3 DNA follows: TGTGCCAGCAGTGACTCGAGCGAAAACACTGAAGCTTTCTTT. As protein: CASSDSSENTEAFF.

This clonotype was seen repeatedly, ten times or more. DNA of the CDR3: TGTGCCAGCAGCTTGGCCACCCAAGGACCCTACGAGCAGTACTTC. As protein: CASSLATQGPYEQYF. The gene calls are TRBV5-5 and TRBJ2-7, with D uncertain. This CDR3 is 15 amino acids long. Trimming pared 0 bases from V and 2 bases from J, leaving 12 bases between. Germline V CDR1 and CDR2: SGHKS, YYEKEE (reference sequence).

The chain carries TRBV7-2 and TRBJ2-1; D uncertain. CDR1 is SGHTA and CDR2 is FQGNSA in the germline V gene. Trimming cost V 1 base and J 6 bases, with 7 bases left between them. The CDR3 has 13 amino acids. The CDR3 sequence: CASSLENGNEQFF. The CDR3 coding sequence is TGTGCCAGCAGCTTAGAGAATGGCAATGAGCAGTTCTTC. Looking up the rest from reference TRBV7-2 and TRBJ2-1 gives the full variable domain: GAGVSQSPSNKVTEKGKDVELRCDPISGHTALYWYRQSLGQGLEFLIYFQGNSAPDKSGLPSDRFSAERTGGSVSTLTIQRTQQEDSAVYLCASSLENGNEQFFGPGTRLTVL.

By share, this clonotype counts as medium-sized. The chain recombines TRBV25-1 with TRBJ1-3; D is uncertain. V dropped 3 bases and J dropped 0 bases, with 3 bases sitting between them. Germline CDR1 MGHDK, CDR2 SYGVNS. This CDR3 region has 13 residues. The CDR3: CASSDNSGNTIYF. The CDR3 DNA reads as TGTGCCAGCAGTGACAACTCTGGAAACACCATATATTTT.

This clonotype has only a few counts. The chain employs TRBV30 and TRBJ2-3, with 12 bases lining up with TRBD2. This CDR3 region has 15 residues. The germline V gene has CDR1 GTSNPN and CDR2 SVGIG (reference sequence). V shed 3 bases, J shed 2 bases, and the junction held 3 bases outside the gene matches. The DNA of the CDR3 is TGTGCCTGGAGCGGACTAGCGGGGAACACAGATACGCAGTATTTT. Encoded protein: CAWSGLAGNTDTQYF.

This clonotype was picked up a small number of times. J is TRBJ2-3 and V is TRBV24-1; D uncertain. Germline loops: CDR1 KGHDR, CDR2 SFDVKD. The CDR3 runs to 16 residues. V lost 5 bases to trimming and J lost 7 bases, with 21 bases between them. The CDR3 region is CATSVGSAGVFNTQYF. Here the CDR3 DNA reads TGTGCCACCAGTGTTGGCAGCGCTGGGGTCTTTAATACGCAGTATTTT.

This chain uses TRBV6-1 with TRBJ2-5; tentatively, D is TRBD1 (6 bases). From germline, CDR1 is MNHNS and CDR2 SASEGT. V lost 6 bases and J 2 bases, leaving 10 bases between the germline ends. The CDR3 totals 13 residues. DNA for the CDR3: TGTGCCAGCAGAATCAGGGGTCAAGAGACCCAGTACTTC. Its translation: CASRIRGQETQYF.

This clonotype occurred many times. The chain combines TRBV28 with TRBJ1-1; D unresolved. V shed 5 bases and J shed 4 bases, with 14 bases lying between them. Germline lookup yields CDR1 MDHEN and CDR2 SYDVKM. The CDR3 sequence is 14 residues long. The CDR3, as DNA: TGTGCCAGCAGTCCCTCTGGGGTCAGCACTGAAGCTTTCTTT. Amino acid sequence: CASSPSGVSTEAFF.

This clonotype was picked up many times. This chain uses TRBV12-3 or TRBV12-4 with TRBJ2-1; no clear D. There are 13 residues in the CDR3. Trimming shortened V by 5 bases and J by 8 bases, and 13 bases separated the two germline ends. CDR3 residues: CASSLTYSYEQFF. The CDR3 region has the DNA TGTGCCAGCAGTCTGACATACAGCTATGAGCAGTTCTTC.

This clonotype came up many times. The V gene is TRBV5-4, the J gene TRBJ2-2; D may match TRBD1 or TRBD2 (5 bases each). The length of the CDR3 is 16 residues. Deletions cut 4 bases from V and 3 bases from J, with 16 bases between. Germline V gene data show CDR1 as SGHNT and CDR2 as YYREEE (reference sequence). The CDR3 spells CASSGGAPGDTGELFF. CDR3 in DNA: TGTGCCAGCAGCGGGGGAGCCCCCGGGGACACCGGGGAGCTGTTTTTT.

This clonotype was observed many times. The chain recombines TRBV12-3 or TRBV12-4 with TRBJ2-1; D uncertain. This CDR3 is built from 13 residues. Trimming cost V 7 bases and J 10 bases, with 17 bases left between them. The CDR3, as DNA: TGTGCCAGCACCCTGACGACCCGAATGGAGCAGTTCTTC. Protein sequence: CASTLTTRMEQFF.

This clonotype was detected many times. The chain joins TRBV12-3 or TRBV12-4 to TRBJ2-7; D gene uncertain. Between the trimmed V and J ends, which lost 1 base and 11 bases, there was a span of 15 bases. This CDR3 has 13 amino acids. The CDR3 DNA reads TGTGCCAGCAGTTTAGGGGATGAGAAGAGTAAGTACTTC. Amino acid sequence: CASSLGDEKSKYF.

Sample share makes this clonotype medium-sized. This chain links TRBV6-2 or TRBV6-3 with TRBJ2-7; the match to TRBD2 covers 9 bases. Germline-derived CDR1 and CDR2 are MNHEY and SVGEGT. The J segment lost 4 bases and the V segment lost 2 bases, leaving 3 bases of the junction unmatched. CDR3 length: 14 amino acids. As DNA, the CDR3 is TGTGCCAGCAGTTACGTGGCGGGGGGGTACGAGCAGTACTTC. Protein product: CASSYVAGGYEQYF.

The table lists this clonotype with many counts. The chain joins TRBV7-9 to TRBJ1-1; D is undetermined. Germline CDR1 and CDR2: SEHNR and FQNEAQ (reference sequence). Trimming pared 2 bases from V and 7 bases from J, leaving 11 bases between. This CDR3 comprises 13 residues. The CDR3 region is CASSLLETVEAFF. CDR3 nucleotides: TGTGCCAGCAGCTTACTTGAGACGGTTGAAGCTTTCTTT.

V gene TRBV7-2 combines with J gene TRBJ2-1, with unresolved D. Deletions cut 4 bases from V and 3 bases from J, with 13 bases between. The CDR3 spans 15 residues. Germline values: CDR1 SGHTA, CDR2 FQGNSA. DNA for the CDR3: TGTGCCAGCAGCTCCAGAACTGTGGACTACAATGAGCAGTTCTTC. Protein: CASSSRTVDYNEQFF.

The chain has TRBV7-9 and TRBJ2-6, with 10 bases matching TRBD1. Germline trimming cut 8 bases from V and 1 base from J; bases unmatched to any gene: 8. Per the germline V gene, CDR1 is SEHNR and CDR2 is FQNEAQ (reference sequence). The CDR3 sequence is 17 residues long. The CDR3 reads CASVIPGQGSGANVLTF. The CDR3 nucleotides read TGTGCCAGCGTGATACCGGGACAGGGGTCTGGGGCCAACGTCCTGACTTTC.

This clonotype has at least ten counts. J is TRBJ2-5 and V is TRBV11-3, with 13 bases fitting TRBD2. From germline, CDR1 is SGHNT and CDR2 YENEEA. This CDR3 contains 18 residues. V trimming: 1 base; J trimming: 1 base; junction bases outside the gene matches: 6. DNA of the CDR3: TGTGCCAGCAGCTTAGGGACTAGCGGGAGAGGAGTCCAAGAGACCCAGTACTTC. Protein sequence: CASSLGTSGRGVQETQYF.

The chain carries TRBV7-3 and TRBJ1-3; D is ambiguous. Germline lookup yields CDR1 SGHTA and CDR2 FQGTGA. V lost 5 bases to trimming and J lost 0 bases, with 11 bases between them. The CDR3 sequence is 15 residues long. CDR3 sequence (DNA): TGTGCCAGCAGCCCTCAAGGCCCCTCTGGAAACACCATATATTTT. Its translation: CASSPQGPSGNTIYF. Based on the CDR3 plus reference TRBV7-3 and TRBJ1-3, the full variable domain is GAGVSQTPSNKVTEKGKYVELRCDPISGHTALYWYRQSLGQGPEFLIYFQGTGAADDSGLPNDRFFAVRPEGSVSTLKIQRTERGDSAVYLCASSPQGPSGNTIYFGEGSWLTVV.

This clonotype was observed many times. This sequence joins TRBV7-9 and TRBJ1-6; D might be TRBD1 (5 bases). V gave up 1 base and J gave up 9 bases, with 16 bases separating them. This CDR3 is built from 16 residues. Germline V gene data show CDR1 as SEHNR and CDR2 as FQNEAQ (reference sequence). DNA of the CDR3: TGTGCCAGCAGCTTAGATGGGGCAGGGAAGGGTTCACCCCTCCACTTT. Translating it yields CASSLDGAGKGSPLHF.